This T cell receptor (beta chain) stems from a study of T cell repertoires in cytomegalovirus infection. Study-level information: TCR beta signatures that were public indicated CMV infection and matching HLA type.

TCRdb independently ran MiXCR on the reads; one entry per CDR3 protein. The repertoire holds tens of thousands of distinct CDR3 sequences, with approximately 22% as singletons. CDR1 is MDHEN, CDR2 SYDVKM, per germline. The CDR3 spans 13 residues. V lost 6 bases to trimming and J lost 4 bases, with 13 bases between them. Note on this clonotype: Its specificity is not known.

Sequenced material: PBMCs, sequenced either directly or after in vitro stimulation (not recorded which). This TCR came from a human donor in good health (CMV status not recorded). Some clones in this sample may be carry-over from other donors' samples. The chain is built from TRBV28 and TRBJ2-7; the D is unclear. The CDR3 is CASSRRARYEQYV. In nucleotides, the CDR3 is TGTGCCAGCAGCCGAAGGGCTAGGTACGAGCAGTACGTC.